This entry describes one T cell receptor beta chain. Its antigen is unidentified. Here immunoSEQ multiplex PCR was the method, and the copy in TCRdb shows in-frame clones only, minus some. This table holds under 150,000 clones, roughly nine tenths found once. The sample belongs to a study of OX40 agonist ivuxolimab in advanced cancers. For the study at large: Three patients responded partially, comprising one with hepatocellular carcinoma and two with cutaneous melanoma. Study-level results: In a subset of nonresponders, normalized T-cell clonal expansion was also low. Partial responders at 0.1-3.0 mg/kg had among the lowest clonal expansion.

If patients had autoimmune disease history or systemic immunosuppression, they were excluded. The V gene's germline CDR1 is SGHRS and CDR2 YFSETQ. The trim removed 4 bases at V and 2 bases at J, leaving 3 bases unmatched. The CDR3 spans 13 residues. Material: CD4+ or CD8+ T cells sorted from blood, obtained in a trial of the OX40 agonist ivuxolimab. The chain uses TRBV5-1 and TRBJ2-7; TRBD1 agrees at 7 bases. This receptor was obtained from an adult with an advanced solid tumor such as melanoma, head and neck, liver or kidney cancer. The CDR3 reads CASSRGQTYEQYF. DNA for the CDR3: TGCGCCAGCAGCAGGGGACAGACCTACGAGCAGTACTTC.